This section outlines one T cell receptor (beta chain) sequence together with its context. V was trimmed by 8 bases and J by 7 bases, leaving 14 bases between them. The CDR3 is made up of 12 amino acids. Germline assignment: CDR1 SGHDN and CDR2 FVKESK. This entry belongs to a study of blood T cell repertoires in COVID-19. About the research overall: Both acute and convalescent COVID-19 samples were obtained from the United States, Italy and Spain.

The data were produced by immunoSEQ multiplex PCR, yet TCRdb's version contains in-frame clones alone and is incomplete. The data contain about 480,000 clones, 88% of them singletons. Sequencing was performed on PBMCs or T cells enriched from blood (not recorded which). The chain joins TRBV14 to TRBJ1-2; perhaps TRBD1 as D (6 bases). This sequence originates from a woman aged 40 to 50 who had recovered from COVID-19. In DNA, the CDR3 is TGTGCCAGCGGCACAGGGTACGGTGGCTACACCTTC. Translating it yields CASGTGYGGYTF.